Listed here are 23 T cell receptor beta chains from one sample, sequenced in a study of blood T cell repertoires in COVID-19. Repertoires were generated with immunoSEQ multiplex PCR, while TCRdb's copy carries only in-frame clones and drops some. Among more than 300,000 clones listed, approximately 90% were seen once. Sequenced input: PBMCs or T cells enriched from blood (not recorded which). The receptors stem from a young woman who had recovered from COVID-19.

V usage is TRBV7-8 and J usage is TRBJ1-3; D is perhaps TRBD1 (5 bases). With 0 bases removed from V and 3 bases from J, the gap between germline ends came to 9 bases. CDR3 length: 15 residues. Germline assignment: CDR1 SGHVS and CDR2 FQNEAQ. The chain's CDR3 is CASSLARGSGNTIYF. CDR3 bases: TGTGCCAGCAGCTTAGCGCGGGGGAGTGGAAACACCATATATTTT.

The chain has TRBV6-5 and TRBJ1-3; 10 bases map to TRBD1. The length of the CDR3 is 14 residues. Trimming took 6 bases from V and 4 from J; bases not matched to a gene: 3. CDR1 and CDR2 from the germline V gene are MNHEY and SVGAGI. In nucleotides, the CDR3 is TGTGCCAGCAGCCGACAGGGGGCGGGAAACACCATATATTTT. Encoded protein: CASSRQGAGNTIYF.

This clone occurred a few times. J is TRBJ2-3 and V is TRBV6-1; D is ambiguous. Trimming removed 0 bases from V and 5 bases from J, with 9 bases in between. The germline V gene has CDR1 MNHNS and CDR2 SASEGT. CDR3 length equals 14 residues. CDR3 nucleotide sequence: TGTGCCAGCAGTGAAGCTTTTCGCGGAGATACGCAGTATTTT. Translating gives CASSEAFRGDTQYF.

CDR3 nucleotides: TGCGCCAGCAGCCACGCCATGGGGACATACTCTTTGGGGACTGAAGCTTTCTTT. As protein: CASSHAMGTYSLGTEAFF. This chain connects TRBV4-1 to TRBJ1-1, with a tentative D call TRBD1 (6 bases). Looked up from germline, CDR1 is MGHRA and CDR2 is YSYEKL. V gave up 3 bases and J gave up 5 bases, with 25 bases separating them. The CDR3 length is 18 residues.

The chain combines TRBV25-1 with TRBJ2-4, with 11 bases aligning to TRBD1. The V gene's germline CDR1 is MGHDK and CDR2 SYGVNS. V lost 7 bases, J lost 9 bases, and 2 bases stayed unmatched. The CDR3 is 12 amino acids. CDR3 coding DNA: TGTGCCAGCACCGGACAGGGGGCCATTCAGTACTTC. As protein: CASTGQGAIQYF.

The J gene is TRBJ1-4, the V gene TRBV18; D call uncertain. Germline lookup yields CDR1 KGHSH and CDR2 LQKENI. Trimming shortened V by 3 bases and J by 2 bases, and 13 bases separated the two germline ends. The CDR3 consists of 16 residues. CDR3 in amino acids: CASSPSPSGTNEKLFF. As DNA, the CDR3 is TGTGCCAGCTCACCCTCCCCGAGCGGGACTAATGAAAAACTGTTTTTT. The whole variable domain, remainder taken from reference TRBV18 and TRBJ1-4, is NAGVMQNPRHLVRRRGQEARLRCSPMKGHSHVYWYRQLPEEGLKFMVYLQKENIIDESGMPKERFSAEFPKEGPSILRIQQVVRGDSAAYFCASSPSPSGTNEKLFFGSGTQLSVL.

This sequence joins TRBV10-3 and TRBJ2-7; a weak D match, TRBD1 (5 bases). This CDR3 comprises 13 residues. Deletions cut 6 bases from V and 4 bases from J, with 13 bases between. The germline V gene has CDR1 ENHRY and CDR2 SYGVKD. The CDR3 is CAIRDDDSYEQYF. The CDR3, as DNA: TGTGCCATCAGAGACGACGACAGTTACGAGCAGTACTTC.

The gene calls are TRBV3-1 (or the pseudogene TRBV3-2) and TRBJ2-5; a weak D match, TRBD1 (6 bases). V lost 4 bases and J lost 5, with 14 bases in between. CDR1 and CDR2 (germline): LGHDT, YNNKEL (reference sequence). This CDR3 region has 14 residues. The CDR3 here is CASSRSDTGETQYF. CDR3 DNA: TGTGCCAGCAGCCGGAGTGACACAGGGGAGACCCAGTACTTC.

V is TRBV19 and J is TRBJ1-5; D perhaps matches TRBD1 (5 bases). This CDR3 is 11 amino acids long. Trimming shortened V by 4 bases and J by 16 bases, and 14 bases separated the two germline ends. The germline CDR1 and CDR2 sequences are LNHDA and SQIVND (reference sequence). In DNA form, the CDR3 reads TGTGCCAGTAGTAGGGGCCGCAACCGACATTTT. Translating it yields CASSRGRNRHF.

V usage is TRBV2 and J usage is TRBJ2-3; 7 nucleotides agree with TRBD2. CDR1 is SNHLY, CDR2 FYNNEI, per germline. V was clipped by 4 bases and J by 2 bases; unmatched bases: 6. The CDR3 runs to 15 residues. CDR3 protein: CASSVRGVHTDTQYF. DNA for the CDR3: TGTGCCAGCAGTGTACGGGGGGTCCACACAGATACGCAGTATTTT.

The rearrangement links TRBV23-1 to TRBJ1-6; 9 bases line up with TRBD1. TRBV23-1 is an ORF; its function is uncertain. After removal of 0 bases from V and 6 bases from J, the junction contained 9 bases not matched to a gene. CDR3 length: 18 residues. CDR3 region: CASSQSKIPTGGNSPLHF. CDR3 nucleotide sequence: TGCGCCAGCAGTCAATCGAAAATCCCGACAGGGGGTAATTCACCCCTCCACTTT.

The J gene is TRBJ1-1, the V gene TRBV5-8; unclear D gene. The CDR3 is 12 amino acids. V lost 1 base and J lost 2, with 3 bases in between. The V gene's germline CDR1 is SGHTS and CDR2 YDEGEE. The CDR3 bases are TGTGCCAGCAGCTTGCTTAACACTGAAGCTTTCTTT. This encodes CASSLLNTEAFF.

The chain is built from TRBV2 and TRBJ1-6; D is ambiguous. CDR1 and CDR2 from the germline V gene are SNHLY and FYNNEI. V lost 9 bases and J lost 10, with 19 bases in between. This CDR3 contains 14 residues. The CDR3 DNA sequence: TGTGCCAGAGAGGGAGGGAAAGTAGGATCACCCCTCCACTTT. This gives the protein CAREGGKVGSPLHF.

Only a few counts were recorded for this clone. The chain combines TRBV7-8 with TRBJ1-1; unclear D gene. With 6 bases removed from V and 1 base from J, the gap between germline ends came to 12 bases. CDR1 and CDR2 (germline): SGHVS, FQNEAQ. The CDR3 has 14 residues. The CDR3, as DNA: TGTGCCAGCAGGGGTTTGAGGAGGAACACTGAAGCTTTCTTT. This sequence encodes CASRGLRRNTEAFF. The complete variable domain, with remaining parts taken from reference TRBV7-8 and TRBJ1-1, reads GAGVSQSPRYKVAKRGQDVALRCDPISGHVSLFWYQQALGQGPEFLTYFQNEAQLDKSGLPSDRFFAERPEGSVSTLKIQRTQQEDSAVYLCASRGLRRNTEAFFGQGTRLTVV.

The chain recombines TRBV9 with TRBJ2-4, with 12 bases aligning to TRBD2. Per germline, CDR1 SGDLS and CDR2 YYNGEE. The CDR3 contains 19 residues. The trim removed 3 bases at V and 0 bases at J, leaving 10 bases unmatched. The CDR3 reads CASSGLAGVESLAKNIQYF. CDR3 bases: TGTGCCAGCAGCGGACTAGCGGGGGTCGAAAGCCTAGCCAAAAACATTCAGTACTTC.

A word on this clone: Other DNA sequences within the sample encode an identical CDR3. V is TRBV9 and J is TRBJ2-2; D may be TRBD2 (5 bases). V was cut by 0 bases and J by 6 bases, with 15 bases left in between. The CDR3 has 16 residues. The germline V gene encodes CDR1 SGDLS and CDR2 YYNGEE. CDR3 nucleotide sequence: TGTGCCAGCAGCGTAGGTGGCACTGGACTTGCCGGGGAGCTGTTTTTT. This translates into CASSVGGTGLAGELFF.

The V gene is TRBV9, the J gene TRBJ2-1; D not resolved. Germline loops: CDR1 SGDLS, CDR2 YYNGEE. Trimming left V 4 bases short and J 0 bases short, with 14 bases between. This CDR3 region has 16 residues. CDR3 sequence reads: CASSLGTATSYNEQFF. For the CDR3, the DNA is TGTGCCAGCAGCCTAGGTACTGCTACCTCCTACAATGAGCAGTTCTTC. Looking up the rest from reference TRBV9 and TRBJ2-1 gives the full variable domain: DSGVTQTPKHLITATGQRVTLRCSPRSGDLSVYWYQQSLDQGLQFLIQYYNGEERAKGNILERFSAQQFPDLHSELNLSSLELGDSALYFCASSLGTATSYNEQFFGPGTRLTVL.

V is TRBV30 and J is TRBJ2-5; TRBD2 matches at 16 bases. The CDR3 has 16 residues. With 1 base clipped from V and 4 bases from J, the junction kept 3 bases outside the gene matches. Germline V gives CDR1 GTSNPN, CDR2 SVGIG (reference sequence). The chain's CDR3 is CAWSAGLAGGSETQYF. For the CDR3, the DNA is TGTGCCTGGAGTGCGGGACTAGCGGGGGGGTCAGAGACCCAGTACTTC.

This chain links TRBV29-1 with TRBJ1-2, with D possibly matching TRBD1 (6 bases). The CDR3 extends over 11 amino acids. Germline V gives CDR1 SQVTM, CDR2 ANQGSEA. V gave up 6 bases and J gave up 7 bases, with 12 bases separating them. CDR3 coding DNA: TGCAGCGTCCACAGGGCGACTGGCTACACCTTC. Translating gives CSVHRATGYTF.

The sample holds one count of this clone. The chain recombines TRBV29-1 with TRBJ1-1; D may be TRBD1 (6 bases). This CDR3 region has 14 residues. V gave up 1 base and J gave up 5 bases, with 14 bases separating them. Germline values: CDR1 SQVTM, CDR2 ANQGSEA. CDR3 in amino acids: CSVEGSGVGTEAFF. The DNA for the CDR3 is TGCAGCGTTGAAGGATCAGGGGTGGGGACTGAAGCTTTCTTT.

The V gene is TRBV7-9, the J gene TRBJ1-6; 11 bases agree with TRBD1. The V segment lost 10 bases and the J segment 4 bases; nucleotides outside the gene matches: 3. This CDR3 spans 14 amino acids. CDR1 SEHNR and CDR2 FQNEAQ come from the germline V gene (reference sequence). The CDR3 sequence: CATWDRGYNSPLHF. DNA of the CDR3: TGTGCCACCTGGGACAGGGGGTATAATTCACCCCTCCACTTT.

The chain employs TRBV18 and TRBJ1-1; TRBD1 matches 8 bases. The trim removed 1 base at V and 1 base at J, leaving 5 bases unmatched. Germline assignment: CDR1 KGHSH and CDR2 LQKENI. The CDR3 runs to 16 residues. The DNA for the CDR3 is TGTGCCAGCTCACCACGATCTGACAGGGGGAACACTGAAGCTTTCTTT. Translating it yields CASSPRSDRGNTEAFF.

This sequence joins TRBV12-3 or TRBV12-4 and TRBJ1-1, with D possibly matching TRBD1 (6 bases). There are 12 residues in the CDR3. Trimming took 5 bases from V and 7 from J, leaving 11 bases between them. CDR3 sequence reads: CASSLTGIEAFF. As DNA, the CDR3 is TGTGCCAGCAGTCTTACAGGGATTGAAGCTTTCTTT.